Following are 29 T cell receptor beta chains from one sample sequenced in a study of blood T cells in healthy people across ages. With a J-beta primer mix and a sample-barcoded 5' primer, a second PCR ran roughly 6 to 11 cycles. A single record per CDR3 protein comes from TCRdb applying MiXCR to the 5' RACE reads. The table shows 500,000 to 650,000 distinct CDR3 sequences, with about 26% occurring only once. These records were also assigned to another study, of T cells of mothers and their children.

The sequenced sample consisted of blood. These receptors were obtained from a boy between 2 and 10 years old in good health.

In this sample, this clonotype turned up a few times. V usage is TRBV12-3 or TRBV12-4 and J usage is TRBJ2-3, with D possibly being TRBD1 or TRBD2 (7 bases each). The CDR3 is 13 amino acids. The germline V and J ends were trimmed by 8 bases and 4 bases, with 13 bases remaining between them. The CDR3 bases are TGTGCCAGCTCCCAGGGGGGGTCAGATACGCAGTATTTT. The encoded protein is CASSQGGSDTQYF.

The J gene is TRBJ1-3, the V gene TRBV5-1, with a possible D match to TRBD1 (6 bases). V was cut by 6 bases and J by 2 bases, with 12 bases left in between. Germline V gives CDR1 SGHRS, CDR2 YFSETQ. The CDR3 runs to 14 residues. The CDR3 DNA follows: TGCGCCAGCAAAGCAGGGGAGGCTGGAAACACCATATATTTT. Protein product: CASKAGEAGNTIYF.

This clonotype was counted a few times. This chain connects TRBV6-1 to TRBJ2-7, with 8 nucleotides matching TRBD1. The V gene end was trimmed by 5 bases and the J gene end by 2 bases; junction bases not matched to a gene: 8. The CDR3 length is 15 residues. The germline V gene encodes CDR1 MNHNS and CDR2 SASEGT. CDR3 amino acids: CASSRSKTGAYEQYF. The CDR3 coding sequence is TGTGCCAGCAGTAGAAGCAAGACAGGGGCCTACGAGCAGTACTTC.

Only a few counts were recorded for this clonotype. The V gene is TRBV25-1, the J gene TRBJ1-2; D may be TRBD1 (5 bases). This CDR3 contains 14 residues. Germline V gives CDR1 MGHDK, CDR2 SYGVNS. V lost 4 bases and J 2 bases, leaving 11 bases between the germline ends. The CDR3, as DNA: TGTGCCAGCAGTGTGGGGGAGCCCAACTATGGCTACACCTTC. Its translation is CASSVGEPNYGYTF.

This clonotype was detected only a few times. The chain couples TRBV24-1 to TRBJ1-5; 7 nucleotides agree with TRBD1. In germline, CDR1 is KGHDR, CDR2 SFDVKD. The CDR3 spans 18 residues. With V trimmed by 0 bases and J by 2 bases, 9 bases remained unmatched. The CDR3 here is CATSDLPRDSVRNQPQHF. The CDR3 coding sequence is TGTGCCACCAGTGATTTGCCCAGGGACAGCGTACGCAATCAGCCCCAGCATTTT.

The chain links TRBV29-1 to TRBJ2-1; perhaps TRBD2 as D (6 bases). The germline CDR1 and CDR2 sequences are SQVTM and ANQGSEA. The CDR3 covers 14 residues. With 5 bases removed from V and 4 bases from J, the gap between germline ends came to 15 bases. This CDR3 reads CSVRGNPGYNEQFF. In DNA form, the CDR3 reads TGCAGCGTTCGCGGGAACCCGGGGTACAATGAGCAGTTCTTC.

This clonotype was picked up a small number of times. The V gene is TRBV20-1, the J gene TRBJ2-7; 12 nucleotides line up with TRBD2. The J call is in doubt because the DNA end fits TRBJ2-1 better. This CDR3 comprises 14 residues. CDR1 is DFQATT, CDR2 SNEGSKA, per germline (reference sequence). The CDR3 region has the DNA TGCAGTGCTAGCGCGACTAGCGGGGGCAATGAGCAGTTCTTC. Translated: CSASATSGGNEQFF.

DNA for the CDR3: TGTGCCCTCGACACCGGGGCGTACAATGAGCAGTTCTTC. It codes for CALDTGAYNEQFF. The gene calls are TRBV10-3 and TRBJ2-5; D could derive from TRBD1 or TRBD2 (5 bases each). The J call may be in error: the DNA end matches TRBJ2-1 better. Per germline, CDR1 ENHRY and CDR2 SYGVKD. There are 13 residues in the CDR3.

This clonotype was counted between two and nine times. CDR3 protein: CSVVSGWSSYNEQFF. CDR3 nucleotide sequence: TGCAGCGTTGTTAGCGGGTGGAGCTCCTACAATGAGCAGTTCTTC. The chain joins TRBV29-1 to TRBJ2-1; 7 bases match TRBD2. Germline lookup yields CDR1 SQVTM and CDR2 ANQGSEA. V gave up 4 bases and J gave up 0 bases; unmatched junction bases: 6. The CDR3 is 15 residues long.

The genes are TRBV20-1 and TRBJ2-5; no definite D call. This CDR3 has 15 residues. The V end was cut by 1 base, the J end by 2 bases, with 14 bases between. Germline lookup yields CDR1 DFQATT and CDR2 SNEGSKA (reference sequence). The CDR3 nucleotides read TGCAGTGCTAGAGCCCCTTTCCCGGGTCAAGAGACCCAGTACTTC. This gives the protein CSARAPFPGQETQYF.

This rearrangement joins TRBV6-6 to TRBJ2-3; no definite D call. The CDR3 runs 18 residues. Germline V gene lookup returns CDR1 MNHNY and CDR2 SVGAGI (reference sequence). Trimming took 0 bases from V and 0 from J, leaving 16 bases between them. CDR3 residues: CASSYSNSRTSSTDTQYF. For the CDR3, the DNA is TGTGCCAGCAGTTACTCGAACTCGCGAACATCTAGCACAGATACGCAGTATTTT.

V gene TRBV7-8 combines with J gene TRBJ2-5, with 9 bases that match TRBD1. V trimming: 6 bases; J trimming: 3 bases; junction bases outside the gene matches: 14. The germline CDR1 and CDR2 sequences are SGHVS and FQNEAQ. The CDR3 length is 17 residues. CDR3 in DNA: TGTGCCAGCAGTAAGAGGGACAGGGCCCTTAAAGAAGAGACCCAGTACTTC. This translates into CASSKRDRALKEETQYF.

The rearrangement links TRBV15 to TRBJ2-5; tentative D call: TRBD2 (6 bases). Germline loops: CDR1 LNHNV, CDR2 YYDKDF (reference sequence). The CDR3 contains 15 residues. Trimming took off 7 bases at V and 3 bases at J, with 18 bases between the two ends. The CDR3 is CATTTLLGGEETQYF. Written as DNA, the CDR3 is TGTGCCACCACCACTCTTCTCGGGGGAGAAGAGACCCAGTACTTC.

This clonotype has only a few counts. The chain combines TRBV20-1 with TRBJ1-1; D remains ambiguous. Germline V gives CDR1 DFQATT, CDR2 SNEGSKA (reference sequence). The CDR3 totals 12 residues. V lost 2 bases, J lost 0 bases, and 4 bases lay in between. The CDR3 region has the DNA TGCAGTGCTAGACGGTTGAACACTGAAGCTTTCTTT. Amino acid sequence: CSARRLNTEAFF.

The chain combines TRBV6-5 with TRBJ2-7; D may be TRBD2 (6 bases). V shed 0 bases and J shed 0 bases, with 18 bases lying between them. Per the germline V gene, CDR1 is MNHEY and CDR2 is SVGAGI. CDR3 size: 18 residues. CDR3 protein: CASSYSMATSRNSYEQYF. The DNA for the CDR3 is TGTGCCAGCAGTTACTCGATGGCCACTAGCAGGAACTCCTACGAGCAGTACTTC.

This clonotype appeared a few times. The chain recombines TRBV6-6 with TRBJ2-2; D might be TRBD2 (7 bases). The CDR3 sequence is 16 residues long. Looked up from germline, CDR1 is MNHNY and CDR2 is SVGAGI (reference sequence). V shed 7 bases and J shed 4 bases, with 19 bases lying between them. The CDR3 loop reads CASTEGGYGSTGELFF. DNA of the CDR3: TGTGCCAGCACCGAGGGGGGGTACGGGAGCACCGGGGAGCTGTTTTTT.

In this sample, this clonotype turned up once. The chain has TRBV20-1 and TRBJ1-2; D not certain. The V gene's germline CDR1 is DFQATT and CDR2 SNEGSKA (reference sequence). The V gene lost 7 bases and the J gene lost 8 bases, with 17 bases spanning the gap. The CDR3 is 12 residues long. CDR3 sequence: CSVPVSKGGYTF. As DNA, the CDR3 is TGCAGTGTTCCTGTTTCCAAGGGAGGCTACACCTTC.

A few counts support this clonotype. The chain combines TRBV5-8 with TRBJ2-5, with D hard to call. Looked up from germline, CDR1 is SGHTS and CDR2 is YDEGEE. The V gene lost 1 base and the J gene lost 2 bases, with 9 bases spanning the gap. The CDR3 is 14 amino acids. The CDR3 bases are TGTGCCAGCAGCTTGAAGTCTGGGCAAGAGACCCAGTACTTC. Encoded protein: CASSLKSGQETQYF.

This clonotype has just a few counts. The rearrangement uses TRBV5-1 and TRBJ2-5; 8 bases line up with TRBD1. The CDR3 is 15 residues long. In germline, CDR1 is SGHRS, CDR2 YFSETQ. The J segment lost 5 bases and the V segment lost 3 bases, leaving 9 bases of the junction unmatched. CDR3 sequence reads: CASSWDRSELETQYF. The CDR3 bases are TGCGCCAGCAGCTGGGACAGGTCGGAATTGGAGACCCAGTACTTC.

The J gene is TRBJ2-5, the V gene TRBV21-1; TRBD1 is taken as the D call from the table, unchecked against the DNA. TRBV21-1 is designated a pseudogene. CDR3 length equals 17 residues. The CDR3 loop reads CASKIFSITGTQETQYF. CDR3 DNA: TGTGCCAGCAAAATTTTTTCCATCACGGGGACCCAAGAGACCCAGTACTTC.

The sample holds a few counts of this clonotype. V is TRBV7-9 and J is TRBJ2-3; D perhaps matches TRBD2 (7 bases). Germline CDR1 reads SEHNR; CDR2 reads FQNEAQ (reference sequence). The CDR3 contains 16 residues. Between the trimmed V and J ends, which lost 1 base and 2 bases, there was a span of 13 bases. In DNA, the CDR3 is TGTGCCAGCAGCTTAGATGTCGGGGGGCCCACAGATACGCAGTATTTT. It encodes CASSLDVGGPTDTQYF. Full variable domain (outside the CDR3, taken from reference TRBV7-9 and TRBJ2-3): DTGVSQNPRHKITKRGQNVTFRCDPISEHNRLYWYRQTLGQGPEFLTYFQNEAQLEKSRLLSDRFSAERPKGSFSTLEIQRTEQGDSAMYLCASSLDVGGPTDTQYFGPGTRLTVL.

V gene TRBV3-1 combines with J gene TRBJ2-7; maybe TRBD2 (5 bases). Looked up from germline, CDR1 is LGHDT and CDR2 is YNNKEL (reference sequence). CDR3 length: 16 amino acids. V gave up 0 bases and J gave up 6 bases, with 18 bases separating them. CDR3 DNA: TGTGCCAGCAGCCAAGACCCTTCTAGAAGGAGCGGCGAGCAGTACTTC. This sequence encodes CASSQDPSRRSGEQYF.

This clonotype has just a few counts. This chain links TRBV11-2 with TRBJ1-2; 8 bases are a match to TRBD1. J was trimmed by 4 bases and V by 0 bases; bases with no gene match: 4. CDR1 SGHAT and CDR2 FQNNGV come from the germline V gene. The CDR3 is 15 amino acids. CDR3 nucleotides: TGTGCCAGCAGCTTAGATGGACAGGGTTTCTATGGCTACACCTTC. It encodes CASSLDGQGFYGYTF.

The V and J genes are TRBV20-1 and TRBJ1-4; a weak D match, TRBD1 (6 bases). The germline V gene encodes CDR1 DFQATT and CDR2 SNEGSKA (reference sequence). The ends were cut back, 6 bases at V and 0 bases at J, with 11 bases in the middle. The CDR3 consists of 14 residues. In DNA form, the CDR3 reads TGCAGTGCCGGGTCAGGGGCAACTAATGAAAAACTGTTTTTT. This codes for CSAGSGATNEKLFF.

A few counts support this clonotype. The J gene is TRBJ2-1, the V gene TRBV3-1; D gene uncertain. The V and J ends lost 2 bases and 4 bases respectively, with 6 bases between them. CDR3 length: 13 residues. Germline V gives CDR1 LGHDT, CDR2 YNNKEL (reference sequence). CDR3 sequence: CASSQSLYNEQFF. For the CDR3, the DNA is TGTGCCAGCAGCCAAAGCCTATACAATGAGCAGTTCTTC.

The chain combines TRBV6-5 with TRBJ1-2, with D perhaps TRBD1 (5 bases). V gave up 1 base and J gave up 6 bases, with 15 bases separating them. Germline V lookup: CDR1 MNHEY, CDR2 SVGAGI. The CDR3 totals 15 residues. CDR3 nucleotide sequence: TGTGCCAGCAGTTACTTCTCCCGGTCACAGGATGGCTACACCTTC. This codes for CASSYFSRSQDGYTF.

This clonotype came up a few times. In nucleotides, the CDR3 is TGTGCCAGCATGGCTAGCGGGAGTCGGGATGAGCAGTTCTTC. This codes for CASMASGSRDEQFF. The genes are TRBV6-6 and TRBJ2-1, with 10 bases that match TRBD2. V shed 7 bases, J shed 8 bases, and the junction held 8 bases outside the gene matches. The CDR3 is 14 amino acids. Germline assignment: CDR1 MNHNY and CDR2 SVGAGI (reference sequence).

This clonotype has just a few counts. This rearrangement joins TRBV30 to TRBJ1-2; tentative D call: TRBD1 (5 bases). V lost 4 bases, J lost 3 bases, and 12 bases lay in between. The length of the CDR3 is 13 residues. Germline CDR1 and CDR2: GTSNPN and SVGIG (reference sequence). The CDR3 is CAWTEGRDYGYTF. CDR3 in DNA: TGTGCCTGGACGGAGGGGAGAGACTATGGCTACACCTTC.

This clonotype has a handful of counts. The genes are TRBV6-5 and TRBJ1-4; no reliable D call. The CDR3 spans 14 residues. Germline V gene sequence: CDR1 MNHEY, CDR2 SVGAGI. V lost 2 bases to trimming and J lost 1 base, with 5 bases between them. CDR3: CASSYGLTNEKLFF. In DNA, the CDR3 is TGTGCCAGCAGTTACGGATTAACTAATGAAAAACTGTTTTTT.